The clone carrying this TCR delta chain was counted only a few times. A far larger clone lies a single base away; this is likely a read error. Other DNA sequences in the sample encode the same CDR3. TCRdb re-analyzed the RT-PCR reads via CATT. The table lists some 1,100 delta-chain clones, approximately 3.5% of them singletons, with roughly 29% in the top ten. This CDR3 region has 16 residues. In germline, CDR1 is TSWWSYY, CDR2 QGS. This sample was taken from a study of gamma-delta T cells after stem cell transplantation. Material: gamma-delta T cells. This TCR came from a human donor. It is not recorded whose cells these are; they may come from a transplant donor. The chain uses TRDV1 and TRDJ3; a weak D match, TRDD3 (5 bases). CDR3 nucleotide sequence: TGTGCTCTTGGGGAACTGCGGTCCTGGGACACCCGTCAGATGTTTTTC. Its translation: CALGELRSWDTRQMFF.